This TCR beta chain was retrieved from a study of T cells in Graves' hyperthyroidism and ophthalmopathy. Study observations and caveats: Ophthalmopathy was identified by the model a median 6.5 months ahead of onset.

A sample of blood taken at first hyperthyroidism diagnosis preceded any ophthalmopathy symptoms. Cells are PBMCs isolated from around 9.4 ml of fresh blood. It was RNA transcripts that yielded the amplified TCR beta CDR3 regions. The HTBI set primed first-round TCR CDR3 RT-PCR. TCRdb processed the multiplex PCR reads anew with MiXCR; each CDR3 protein has one entry. The table includes 300,000 to 450,000 distinct CDR3 sequences, 15% to 17% detected once. This clonotype was detected only a few times. The target antigen is unknown. CDR3 length: 13 amino acids. V shed 1 base and J shed 4 bases, with 6 bases lying between them. Germline values: CDR1 SGDLS, CDR2 YYNGEE.

Sequencing used blood. The sequence was collected from a young woman with Graves' hyperthyroidism that later progressed to Graves' ophthalmopathy. V gene TRBV9 combines with J gene TRBJ2-1, with unresolved D. CDR3 protein: CASSVNSYNEQFF. CDR3 nucleotide sequence: TGTGCCAGCAGCGTAAACAGTTACAATGAGCAGTTCTTC.